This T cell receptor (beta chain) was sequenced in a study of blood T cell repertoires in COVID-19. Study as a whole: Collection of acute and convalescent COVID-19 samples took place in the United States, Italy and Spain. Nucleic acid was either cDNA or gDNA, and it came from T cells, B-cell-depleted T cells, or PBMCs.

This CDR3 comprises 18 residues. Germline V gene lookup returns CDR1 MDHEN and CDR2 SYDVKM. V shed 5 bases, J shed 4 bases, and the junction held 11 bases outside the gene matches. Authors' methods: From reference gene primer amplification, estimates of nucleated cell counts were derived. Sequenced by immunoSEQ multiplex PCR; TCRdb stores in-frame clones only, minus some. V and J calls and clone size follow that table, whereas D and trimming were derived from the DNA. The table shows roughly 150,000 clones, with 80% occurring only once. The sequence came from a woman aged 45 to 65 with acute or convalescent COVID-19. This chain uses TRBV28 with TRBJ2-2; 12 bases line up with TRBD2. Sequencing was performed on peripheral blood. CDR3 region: CASSTWTSGDLVTGELFF. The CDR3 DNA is TGTGCCAGCAGTACTTGGACTAGCGGGGACCTTGTCACCGGGGAGCTGTTTTTT.